The clone carrying this T cell receptor beta chain was seen once. Its antigen is unknown. This specimen comes from a study of shared clonotypes between healthy human individuals. The study, taken as a whole, reports: Estimated richness was generally greater in naive than memory subsets.

The CDR3 consists of 15 residues. The germline V and J ends were trimmed by 7 bases and 7 bases, with 19 bases remaining between them. Germline loops: CDR1 SGHVS, CDR2 FQNEAQ. The data were produced by immunoSEQ multiplex PCR, yet TCRdb's version contains in-frame clones alone and is incomplete. The sample consists of approximately 1,500,000 clones, roughly 96% of them appearing once. The V gene is TRBV7-8, the J gene TRBJ2-2, with a tentative D call TRBD2 (7 bases). The sequence was collected from a man between 25 and 39 years old in good health. Sequencing was done on a sample of naive CD4+ T cells sorted from blood. Noted subset: CD45RA+ positively selected. CDR3: CASNEGGGPFGELFF. The CDR3 DNA reads TGTGCCAGCAACGAGGGGGGAGGGCCGTTCGGGGAGCTGTTTTTT.